This is a list of T cell receptor beta chains from one sample in a study of blood T cell repertoires in COVID-19. The repertoire was sequenced with immunoSEQ multiplex PCR; TCRdb's copy has only in-frame clones and lacks some. Found here are under 250,000 clones, 88% of them singletons; the top ten hold less than 3.5%. The source material was peripheral blood. Every receptor here comes from an older woman with acute or convalescent COVID-19. Each CDR3 is given with its conserved first and last residue.

J: TRBJ2-7
V: TRBV6-5
CDR3: CASSYSRTGGTYEQYF

J: TRBJ2-7
V: TRBV11-2
CDR3: CASSFGTGGREQYF

J: TRBJ1-1
V: TRBV7-9
CDR3: CASSSQITGFGTEAFF

J: TRBJ1-5
V: TRBV16
CDR3: CASSQFVPGNQPQHF

J: TRBJ1-5
V: TRBV19
CDR3: CASSIVRGDQPQHF

J: TRBJ1-5
V: TRBV15
CDR3: CATSRDPQGGGNQPQHF

J: TRBJ1-1
V: TRBV10-3
CDR3: CAISTGTGIIRNTEAFF

J: TRBJ2-3
V: TRBV18
CDR3: CASSPWTNQQSTDTQYF

J: TRBJ1-4
V: TRBV3-1/TRBV3-2
CDR3: CASGGTGQNEKLFF

J: TRBJ1-2
V: TRBV4-2
CDR3: CASSQFLTGGKHGYTF

J: TRBJ1-3
V: TRBV18
CDR3: CASLQDRGRNSGNTIYF

J: TRBJ1-4
V: TRBV9
CDR3: CASSVLQGAGGEKLFF

J: TRBJ2-1
V: TRBV10-1
CDR3: CASSESYPYNEQFF

J: TRBJ2-1
V: TRBV19
CDR3: CASSITTSGTGSSYNEQFF

J: TRBJ2-7
V: TRBV18
CDR3: CASSPRQGASYEQYF

J: TRBJ2-6
V: TRBV30
CDR3: CAWTQEGANVLTF

J: TRBJ2-5
V: TRBV9
CDR3: CASSVGDSYYQETQYF

J: TRBJ2-7
V: TRBV11-2
CDR3: CASRKPGRAAYEQYF

J: TRBJ2-5
V: TRBV2
CDR3: CASSFRAARDRGQETQYF

J: TRBJ2-2
V: TRBV7-3
CDR3: CASSLVWTSSTGELFF

J: TRBJ1-2
V: TRBV3-1/TRBV3-2
CDR3: CASSPGRYGYTF

J: TRBJ2-5
V: TRBV9
CDR3: CASSVMGQGEETQYF

J: TRBJ1-5
V: TRBV10-3
CDR3: CAISESTLSNQPQHF

J: TRBJ2-3
V: TRBV9
CDR3: CASSVQSGTDTQYF

J: TRBJ2-3
V: TRBV19
CDR3: CASRYTGTDTQYF

J: TRBJ1-5
V: TRBV18
CDR3: CASSHADRVSNQPQHF

J: TRBJ2-5
V: TRBV19
CDR3: CASSKPNPGVGDRQETQYF

J: TRBJ2-7
V: TRBV7-9
CDR3: CASSLLGQGAHEQYF

J: TRBJ1-5
V: TRBV28
CDR3: CAISAGTNFYQPQHF

J: TRBJ1-1
V: TRBV19
CDR3: CASSWQGVSLLNTEAFF

J: TRBJ2-7
V: TRBV6-5
CDR3: CASMRGSGTYEQYF

J: TRBJ2-7
V: TRBV19
CDR3: CASTKTGGGNYEQYF

J: TRBJ2-5
V: TRBV6-2/TRBV6-3
CDR3: CASSYPRAGGETQYF

J: TRBJ1-2
V: TRBV27
CDR3: CASSFFDRVANYGYTF

J: TRBJ2-5
V: TRBV7-9
CDR3: CASRNTSGSQETQYF

J: TRBJ1-2
V: TRBV5-1
CDR3: CASSFGPPGYGYTF

J: TRBJ2-7
V: TRBV28
CDR3: CASSFGDRAYEQYF

J: TRBJ2-6
V: TRBV7-2
CDR3: CASSLVGPGLGAGANVLTF

J: TRBJ1-6
V: TRBV19
CDR3: CASAARQGDYNSPLHF

J: TRBJ1-2
V: TRBV6-1
CDR3: CASSERQGNNYGYTF

J: TRBJ1-2
V: TRBV21-1
CDR3: CASSTEQGPRTYGYTF

J: TRBJ1-2
V: TRBV3-1/TRBV3-2
CDR3: CASTQVAQGGGFNYGYTF

J: TRBJ2-5
V: TRBV27
CDR3: CASSLFGGRETQYF

J: TRBJ2-7
V: TRBV2
CDR3: CASREHRIAYEQYF

J: TRBJ1-5
V: TRBV7-9
CDR3: CASSLGSQGAWQPQHF

J: TRBJ1-4
V: TRBV28
CDR3: CASSSVLTNRVVELFF

J: TRBJ2-3
V: TRBV19
CDR3: CASSKLDTQYF